This TCR beta chain was retrieved from a study of T cells after posttransplantation cyclophosphamide. The table came from immunoSEQ multiplex PCR; TCRdb's copy has only in-frame clones and leaves some out. The sample contains several thousand clones, 70% to 90% of which appear only once. To note about this clone: Its antigen is not known.

This CDR3 has 14 residues. The germline V gene has CDR1 SQVTM and CDR2 ANQGSEA. V gave up 0 bases and J gave up 3 bases, with 9 bases separating them. Findings and caveats of the study: Donor CD8+ memory clones often dominated recipient blood repertoires at later times. Recipient CMV seropositivity and CMV reactivation strongly tracked TRB clonality. Tissue-infiltrating T cells from skin or gut overlapped little with blood T cells.

Treatment was busulfan-fludarabine conditioning, a marrow graft, and cyclophosphamide on days +3 and +4. The TCR was taken from a female patient between 35 and 55 years old who received an allogeneic stem cell transplant from an unrelated donor, was CMV-positive, and had no GVHD. Some T cells could come from the graft donor. The source was PBMCs, collected after allogeneic stem cell transplant with posttransplant cyclophosphamide. The chain employs TRBV29-1 and TRBJ1-3; TRBD1 might be the D (6 bases). The CDR3 spells CSVEESGVGNTIYF. CDR3 bases: TGCAGCGTTGAAGAGTCAGGGGTTGGAAACACCATATATTTT.